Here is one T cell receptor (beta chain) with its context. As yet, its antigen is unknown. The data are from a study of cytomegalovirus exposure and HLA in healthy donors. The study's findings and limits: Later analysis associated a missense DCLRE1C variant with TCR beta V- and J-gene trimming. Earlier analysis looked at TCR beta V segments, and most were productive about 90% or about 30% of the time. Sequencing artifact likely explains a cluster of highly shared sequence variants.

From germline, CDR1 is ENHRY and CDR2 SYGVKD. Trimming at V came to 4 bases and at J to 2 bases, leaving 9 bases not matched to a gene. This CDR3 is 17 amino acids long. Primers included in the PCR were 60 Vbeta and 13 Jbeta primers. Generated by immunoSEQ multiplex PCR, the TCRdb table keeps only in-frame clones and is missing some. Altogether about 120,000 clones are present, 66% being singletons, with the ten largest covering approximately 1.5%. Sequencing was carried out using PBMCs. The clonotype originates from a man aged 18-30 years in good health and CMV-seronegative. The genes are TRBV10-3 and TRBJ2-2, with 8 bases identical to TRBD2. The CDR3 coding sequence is TGTGCCATCAGTGGGCGGCGGGGGGCCGAAAACACCGGGGAGCTGTTTTTT. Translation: CAISGRRGAENTGELFF.